This T cell receptor (beta chain) was recorded in a study of control samples from healthy donors and cancer patients. From germline, CDR1 is SGHRS and CDR2 YFSETQ. The CDR3 contains 15 residues. The ends lost 7 bases at V and 4 bases at J; junction bases unmatched: 9. Sequencing used immunoSEQ multiplex PCR; TCRdb keeps in-frame clones, though not all of them. The data contain about 120,000 clones, roughly 90% of them seen just once; the ten biggest clones take up 40%. This chain uses TRBV5-1 with TRBJ2-1; 9 bases fit TRBD1. The TCR sequence derives from a man aged 45-65 years in good health. The sequenced sample was blood. CDR3 loop: CASSGGQGIYNEQFF. CDR3 DNA: TGCGCCAGCTCGGGTGGACAGGGGATATACAATGAGCAGTTCTTC.